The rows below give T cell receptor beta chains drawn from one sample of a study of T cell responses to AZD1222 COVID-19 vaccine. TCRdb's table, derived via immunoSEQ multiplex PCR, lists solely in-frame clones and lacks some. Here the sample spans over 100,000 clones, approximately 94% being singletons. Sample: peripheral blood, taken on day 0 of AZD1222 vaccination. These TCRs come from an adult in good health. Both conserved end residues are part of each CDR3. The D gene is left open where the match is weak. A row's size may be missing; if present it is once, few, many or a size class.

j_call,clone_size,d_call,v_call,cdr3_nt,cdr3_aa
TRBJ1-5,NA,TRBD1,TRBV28,TGTGCCAGCAGTCTCCCCCTGACAGGGGGCAATCAGCCCCAGCATTTT,CASSLPLTGGNQPQHF
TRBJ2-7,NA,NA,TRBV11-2,TGTGCCAGCAGCTTAGATAAGTACGAGCAGTACTTC,CASSLDKYEQYF
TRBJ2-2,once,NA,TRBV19,TGTGCCAGTACAGTCGGGGAGACGGACACCGGGGAGCTGTTTTTT,CASTVGETDTGELFF
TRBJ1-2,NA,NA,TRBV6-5,TGTGCCAGCAGTACAGGGTCTGACTATGGCTACACCTTC,CASSTGSDYGYTF
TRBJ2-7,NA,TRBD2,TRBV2,TGTGCCAGCCAGGCTAGCGGGAGTAGGGACGAGCAGTACTTC,CASQASGSRDEQYF
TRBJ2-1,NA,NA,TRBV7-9,TGTGCCAGCAGCCCTTACTACAATGAGCAGTTCTTC,CASSPYYNEQFF
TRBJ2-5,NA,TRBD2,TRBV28,TGTGCCAGCAGTACGACCACAGCGGGAGGGAGAGAGACCCAGTACTTC,CASSTTTAGGRETQYF
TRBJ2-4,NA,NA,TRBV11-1,TGTGCCAGCAGCCGGAAGGGCCTAGCCAAAAACATTCAGTACTTC,CASSRKGLAKNIQYF
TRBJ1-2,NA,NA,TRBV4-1,TGCGCCAGCAGCCAAGAAAGATGGGGGTATGGCTACACCTTC,CASSQERWGYGYTF
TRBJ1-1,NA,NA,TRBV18,TGTGCCAGCTCACCACCGGAGGTACAGGCATGGGGCACTGAAGCTTTCTTT,CASSPPEVQAWGTEAFF
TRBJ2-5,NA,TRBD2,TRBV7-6,TGTGCCAGCAGCTTAGTTGCGGCGGGAGTTATGGAGACCCAGTACTTC,CASSLVAAGVMETQYF
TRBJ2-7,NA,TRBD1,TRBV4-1,TGCGCCAGCAGCCAAGAAATAGGGACAGGCTCCTACGAGCAGTACTTC,CASSQEIGTGSYEQYF
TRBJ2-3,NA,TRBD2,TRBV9,TGTGCCAGCAGCTGGGCGGGCGGGGGAGATACGCAGTATTTT,CASSWAGGGDTQYF
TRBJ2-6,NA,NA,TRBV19,TGTGCCAGTAGCCCCTCTGGGGCCAACGTCCTGACTTTC,CASSPSGANVLTF
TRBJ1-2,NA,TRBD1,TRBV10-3,TGTGCCATCAGGGACAGGGGGGCGTATGGCTACACCTTC,CAIRDRGAYGYTF
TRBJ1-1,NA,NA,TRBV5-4,TGTGCCAGCACCGGCGGACAAAACACTGAAGCTTTCTTT,CASTGGQNTEAFF